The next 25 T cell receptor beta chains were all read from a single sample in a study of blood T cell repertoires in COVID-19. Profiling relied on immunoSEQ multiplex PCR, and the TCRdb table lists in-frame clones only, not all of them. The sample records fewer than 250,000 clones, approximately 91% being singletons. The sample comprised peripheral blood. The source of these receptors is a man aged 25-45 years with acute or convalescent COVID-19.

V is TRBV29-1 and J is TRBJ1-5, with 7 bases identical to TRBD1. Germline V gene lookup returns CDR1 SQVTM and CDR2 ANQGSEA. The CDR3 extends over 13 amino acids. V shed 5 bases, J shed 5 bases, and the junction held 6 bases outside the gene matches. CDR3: CSVRTGFDQPQHF. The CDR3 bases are TGCAGCGTTAGGACAGGCTTTGATCAGCCCCAGCATTTT.

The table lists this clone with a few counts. Here the CDR3 DNA reads TGTGCCAGCAGCCAATTCGCGTGGACTAATGAAAAACTGTTTTTT. Translated, it gives CASSQFAWTNEKLFF. The rearrangement uses TRBV3-1 (or the pseudogene TRBV3-2) and TRBJ1-4; D remains unclear. Trimming removed 2 bases from V and 2 bases from J, with 9 bases in between. The CDR3 sequence is 15 residues long. CDR1 LGHDT and CDR2 YNNKEL come from the germline V gene (reference sequence).

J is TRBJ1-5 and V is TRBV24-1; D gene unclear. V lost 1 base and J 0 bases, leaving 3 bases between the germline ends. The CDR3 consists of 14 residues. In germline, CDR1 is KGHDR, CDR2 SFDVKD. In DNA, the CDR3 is TGTGCCACCAGTGATTTCAGTAGCAATCAGCCCCAGCATTTT. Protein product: CATSDFSSNQPQHF.

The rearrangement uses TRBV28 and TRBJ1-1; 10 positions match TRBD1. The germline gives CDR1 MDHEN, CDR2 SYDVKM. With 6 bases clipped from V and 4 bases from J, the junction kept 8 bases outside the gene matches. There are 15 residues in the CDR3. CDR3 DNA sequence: TGTGCCAGCAGGCCCCCCGGACAGGGGGTCACTGAAGCTTTCTTT. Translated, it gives CASRPPGQGVTEAFF. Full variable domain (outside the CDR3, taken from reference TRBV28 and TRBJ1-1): DVKVTQSSRYLVKRTGEKVFLECVQDMDHENMFWYRQDPGLGLRLIYFSYDVKMKEKGDIPEGYSVSREKKERFSLILESASTNQTSMYLCASRPPGQGVTEAFFGQGTRLTVV.

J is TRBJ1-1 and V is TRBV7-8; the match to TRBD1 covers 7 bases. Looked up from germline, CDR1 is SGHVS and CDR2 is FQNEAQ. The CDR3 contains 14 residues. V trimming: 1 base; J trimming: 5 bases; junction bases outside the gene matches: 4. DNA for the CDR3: TGTGCCAGCAGCTTAGAGACAGGGCAAACTGAAGCTTTCTTT. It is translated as CASSLETGQTEAFF.

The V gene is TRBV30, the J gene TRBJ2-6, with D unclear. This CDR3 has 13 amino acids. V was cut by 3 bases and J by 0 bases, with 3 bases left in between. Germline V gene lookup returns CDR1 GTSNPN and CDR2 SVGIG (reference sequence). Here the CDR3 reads CAWRRSGANVLTF. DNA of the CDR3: TGTGCCTGGAGGCGCTCTGGGGCCAACGTCCTGACTTTC.

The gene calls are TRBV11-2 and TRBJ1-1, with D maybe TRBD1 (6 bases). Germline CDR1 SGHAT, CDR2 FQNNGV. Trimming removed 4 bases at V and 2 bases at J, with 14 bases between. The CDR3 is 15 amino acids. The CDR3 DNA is TGTGCCAGCAGCTCGCCGGGGACATTAAACACTGAAGCTTTCTTT. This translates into CASSSPGTLNTEAFF. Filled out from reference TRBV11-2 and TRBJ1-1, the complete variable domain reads EAGVAQSPRYKIIEKRQSVAFWCNPISGHATLYWYQQILGQGPKLLIQFQNNGVVDDSQLPKDRFSAERLKGVDSTLKIQPAKLEDSAVYLCASSSPGTLNTEAFFGQGTRLTVV.

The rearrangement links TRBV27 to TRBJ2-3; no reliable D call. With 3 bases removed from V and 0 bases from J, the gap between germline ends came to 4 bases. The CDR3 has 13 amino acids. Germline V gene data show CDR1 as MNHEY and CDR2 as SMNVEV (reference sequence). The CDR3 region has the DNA TGTGCCAGCAGTTTCTTCAGCACAGATACGCAGTATTTT. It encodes CASSFFSTDTQYF.

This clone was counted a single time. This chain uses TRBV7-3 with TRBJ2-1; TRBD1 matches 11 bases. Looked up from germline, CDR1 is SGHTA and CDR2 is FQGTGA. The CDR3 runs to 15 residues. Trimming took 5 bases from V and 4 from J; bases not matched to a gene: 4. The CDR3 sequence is CASSPGTGGYNEQFF. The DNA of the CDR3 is TGTGCCAGCAGCCCTGGGACAGGGGGTTACAATGAGCAGTTCTTC.

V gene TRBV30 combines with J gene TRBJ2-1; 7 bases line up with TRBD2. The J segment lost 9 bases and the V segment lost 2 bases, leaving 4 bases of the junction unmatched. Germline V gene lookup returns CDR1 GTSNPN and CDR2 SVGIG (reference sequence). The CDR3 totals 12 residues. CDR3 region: CAWSRRGFEQFF. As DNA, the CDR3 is TGTGCCTGGAGTCGGCGGGGGTTTGAGCAGTTCTTC.

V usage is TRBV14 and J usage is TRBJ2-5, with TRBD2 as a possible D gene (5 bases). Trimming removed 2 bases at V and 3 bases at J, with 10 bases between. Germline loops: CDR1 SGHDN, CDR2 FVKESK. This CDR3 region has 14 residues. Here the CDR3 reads CASSQWGEEETQYF. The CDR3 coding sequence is TGTGCCAGCAGCCAATGGGGAGAGGAAGAGACCCAGTACTTC. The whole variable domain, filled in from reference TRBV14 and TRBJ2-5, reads EAGVTQFPSHSVIEKGQTVTLRCDPISGHDNLYWYRRVMGKEIKFLLHFVKESKQDESGMPNNRFLAERTGGTYSTLKVQPAELEDSGVYFCASSQWGEEETQYFGPGTRLLVL.

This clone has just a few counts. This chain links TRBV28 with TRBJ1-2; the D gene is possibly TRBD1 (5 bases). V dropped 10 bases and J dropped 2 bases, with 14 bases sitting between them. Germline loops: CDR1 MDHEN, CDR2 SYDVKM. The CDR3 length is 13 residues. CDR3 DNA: TGTGCCACCGCCCGGGGGGAGAACTATGGCTACACCTTC. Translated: CATARGENYGYTF.

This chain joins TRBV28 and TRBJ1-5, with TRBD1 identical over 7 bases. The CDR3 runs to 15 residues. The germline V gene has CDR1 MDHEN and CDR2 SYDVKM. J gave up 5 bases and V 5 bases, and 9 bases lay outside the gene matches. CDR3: CASSPGGPSDQPQHF. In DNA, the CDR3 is TGTGCCAGCAGTCCAGGGGGGCCCAGCGATCAGCCCCAGCATTTT. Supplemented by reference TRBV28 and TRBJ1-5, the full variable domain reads DVKVTQSSRYLVKRTGEKVFLECVQDMDHENMFWYRQDPGLGLRLIYFSYDVKMKEKGDIPEGYSVSREKKERFSLILESASTNQTSMYLCASSPGGPSDQPQHFGDGTRLSIL.

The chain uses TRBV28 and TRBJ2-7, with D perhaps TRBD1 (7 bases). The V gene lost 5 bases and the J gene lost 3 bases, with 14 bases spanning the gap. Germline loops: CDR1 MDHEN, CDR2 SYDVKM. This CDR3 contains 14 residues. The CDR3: CASSLQGGGYEQYF. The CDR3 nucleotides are TGTGCCAGCAGTCTCCAGGGGGGTGGCTACGAGCAGTACTTC.

The CDR3, as DNA: TGTGCCAGATTACAGGGGAACGAGCAGTACTTC. Translated, it gives CARLQGNEQYF. The rearrangement links TRBV2 to TRBJ2-7; 7 bases map to TRBD1. Trimming removed 9 bases from V and 5 bases from J; junction bases left unmatched: 4. The germline CDR1 and CDR2 sequences are SNHLY and FYNNEI. The CDR3 covers 11 residues.

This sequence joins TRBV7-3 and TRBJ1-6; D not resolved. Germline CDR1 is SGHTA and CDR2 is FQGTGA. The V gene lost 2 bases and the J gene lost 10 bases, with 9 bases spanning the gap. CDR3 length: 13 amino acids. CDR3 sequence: CASSLEASSPLHF. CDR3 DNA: TGTGCCAGCAGCTTAGAAGCGTCCTCACCCCTCCACTTT.

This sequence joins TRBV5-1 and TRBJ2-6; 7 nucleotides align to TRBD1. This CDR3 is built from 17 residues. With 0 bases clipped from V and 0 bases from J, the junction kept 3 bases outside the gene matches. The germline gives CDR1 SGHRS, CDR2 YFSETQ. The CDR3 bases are TGCGCCAGCAGCTTGGTTCCAGGGGGCTCTGGGGCCAACGTCCTGACTTTC. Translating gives CASSLVPGGSGANVLTF.

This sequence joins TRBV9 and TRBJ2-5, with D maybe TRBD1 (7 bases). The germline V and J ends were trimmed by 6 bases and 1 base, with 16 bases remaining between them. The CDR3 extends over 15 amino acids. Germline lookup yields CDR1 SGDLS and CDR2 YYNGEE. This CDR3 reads CASTQGGTTQETQYF. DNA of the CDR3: TGTGCCAGCACCCAGGGGGGAACGACCCAAGAGACCCAGTACTTC.

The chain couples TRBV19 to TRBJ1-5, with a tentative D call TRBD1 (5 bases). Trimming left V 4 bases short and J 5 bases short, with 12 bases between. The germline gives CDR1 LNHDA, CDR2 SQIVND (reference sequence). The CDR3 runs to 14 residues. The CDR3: CASSTDSYYQPQHF. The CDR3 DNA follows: TGTGCCAGTAGTACTGACAGTTACTATCAGCCCCAGCATTTT.

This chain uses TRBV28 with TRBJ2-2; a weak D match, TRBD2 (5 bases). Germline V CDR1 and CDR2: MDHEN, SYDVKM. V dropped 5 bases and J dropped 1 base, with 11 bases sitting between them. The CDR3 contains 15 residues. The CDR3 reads CASSRSGGNTGELFF. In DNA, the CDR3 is TGTGCCAGCAGTCGGAGCGGAGGGAACACCGGGGAGCTGTTTTTT.

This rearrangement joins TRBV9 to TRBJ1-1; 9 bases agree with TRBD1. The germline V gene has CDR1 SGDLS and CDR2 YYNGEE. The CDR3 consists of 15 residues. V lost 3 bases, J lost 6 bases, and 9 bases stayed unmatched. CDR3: CASSASDRGFPEAFF. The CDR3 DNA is TGTGCCAGCAGCGCCTCGGACAGGGGATTCCCTGAAGCTTTCTTT.

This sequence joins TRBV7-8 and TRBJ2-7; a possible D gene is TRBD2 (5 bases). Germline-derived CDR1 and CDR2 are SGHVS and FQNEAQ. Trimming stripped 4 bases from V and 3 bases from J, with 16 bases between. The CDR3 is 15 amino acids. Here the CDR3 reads CASSYRLSGGYEQYF. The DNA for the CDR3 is TGTGCCAGCAGCTACCGACTAAGCGGAGGCTACGAGCAGTACTTC.

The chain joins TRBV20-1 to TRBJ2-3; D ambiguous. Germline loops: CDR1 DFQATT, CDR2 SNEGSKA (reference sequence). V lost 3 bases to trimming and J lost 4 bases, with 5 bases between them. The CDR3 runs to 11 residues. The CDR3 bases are TGCAGTGCTAGCCGTTCAGATACGCAGTATTTT. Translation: CSASRSDTQYF.

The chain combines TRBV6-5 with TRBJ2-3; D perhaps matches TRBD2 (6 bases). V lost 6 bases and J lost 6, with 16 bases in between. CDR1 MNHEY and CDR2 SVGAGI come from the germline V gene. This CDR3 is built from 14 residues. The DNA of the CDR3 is TGTGCCAGCAGCCCCCGGACTATCGAGGATACGCAGTATTTT. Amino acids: CASSPRTIEDTQYF.

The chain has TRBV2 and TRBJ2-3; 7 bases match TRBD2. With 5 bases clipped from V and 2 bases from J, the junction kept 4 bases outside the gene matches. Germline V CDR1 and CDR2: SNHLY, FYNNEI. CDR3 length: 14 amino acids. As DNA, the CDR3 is TGTGCCAGCAGTACGGGACTAACCACAGATACGCAGTATTTT. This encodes CASSTGLTTDTQYF.